This TCR beta chain was identified in a study of regulatory T cells in long-lasting Graves disease. In this sample, this clonotype turned up many times. Relying on iRepertoire HTBI primers and Arm-PCR of CDR3 regions, the team built TCR beta libraries. TCRdb reprocessed the multiplex PCR reads with MiXCR, giving one entry per CDR3 protein. The data show about 400,000 distinct CDR3 sequences, roughly 15% seen once. The time point denotes: newly diagnosed GD, antithyroid drugs for less than 3 months. Following extraction of RNA from PBMCs, that RNA was used to make the TCR library. Per the germline V gene, CDR1 is LGHDT and CDR2 is YNNKEL (reference sequence). CDR3 length: 14 amino acids. V shed 0 bases and J shed 8 bases, with 11 bases lying between them. This sample was also put to use in a study of T cells in Graves' hyperthyroidism and ophthalmopathy.

The source of this sequence is a woman under 30 with Graves disease. The input for sequencing was peripheral blood mononuclear cells (PBMCs), taken at new diagnosis, from a patient treated with antithyroid drugs. The V and J genes are TRBV3-1 and TRBJ2-1, with D uncertain. The CDR3 DNA follows: TGTGCCAGCAGCCAAGATCAGGTAGGGTATGAGCAGTTCTTC. It specifies CASSQDQVGYEQFF.